This T cell receptor (beta chain) was obtained from a study of shared clonotypes between healthy human individuals. Libraries were prepared by immunoSEQ multiplex PCR; TCRdb keeps only in-frame clonotypes and omits some of them. The sample includes about 470,000 clones, around 75% of them seen just once. V lost 1 base, J lost 2 bases, and 8 bases lay in between. CDR3 length: 14 residues. Germline CDR1 is LGHNA and CDR2 is YSLEER. Each donor was a Caucasian adult residing in Nashville, Tennessee. Extraction of genomic DNA in unsorted samples used roughly 94 million PBMCs. The J gene is TRBJ1-1, the V gene TRBV4-3; D unresolved. The receptor was derived from a woman in her thirties or forties in good health. Some clones in this sample may be carry-over from other donors' samples. Input material: PBMCs. The CDR3 loop reads CASSQGIGNTEAFF. CDR3 DNA sequence: TGCGCCAGCAGCCAAGGAATAGGCAACACTGAAGCTTTCTTT.